One T cell receptor (delta chain) is described in this entry. This clone is termed medium-sized (0.01 to 0.1%). No antigen is known for it. Per-base qualities were not stored, and no clone one base away is much larger. Infants were enrolled after their mothers, pregnant women receiving prenatal care in Kampala, Uganda, were recruited, and documentation of maternal HIV status was required. Families received weekly visits, and collection of infant clinical information, oral swabs and peripheral blood began at 6 weeks of age and continued every 4 months after that. Blood was drawn into heparin tubes, and PBMC were separated by Ficoll-Paque density gradient centrifugation and then cryopreserved. The CDR3 contains 13 residues, cysteine and phenylalanine counted. The kept DNA is CDR3 alone, 39 bases in frame from the first base. Reading the germline V gene (reference sequence) gives CDR1 NTAFDY and CDR2 IRPDVSE.

This sample was included in a study of delta chains in infants with herpesvirus infections (dated by TCRdb to 2021 to 2024). General notes on the study: The study prospectively followed a Ugandan infant birth cohort from birth to characterize gammadelta T cell responses to primary cytomegalovirus (CMV) infection. The study looked for a public fetal Vdelta1/Vgamma8 gammadelta TCR clonotype in infants infected with CMV after birth. Blood samples from the infants were grouped into approximate ages of 1.5, 4, 8 and 12 months. Previously published Belgian fetal and cord blood gammadelta TCR data were included only for comparison and were not generated in this cohort. Using PBMC, gammadelta TCRs were sequenced for approximately 17 CMV-infected infants, one of whom was congenitally infected, and for about 8 CMV-uninfected infants who had enough sample available.

On the study overall, not on this receptor specifically: In CMV-uninfected infants, the public clonotype might still be present but below the detection limit. The frequency of the public clonotype among Vdelta1 cells appeared to be inversely correlated with age at infection and fell quickly, apparently not lasting beyond around two months. Of 15 to 20 CMV-infected infants, 4 carried the public Vdelta1 clonotype: the congenitally infected infant plus three who were infected postnatally before 120 days of age. A small sample size and the lack of race- or environment-matched controls were noted by the authors, because CMV is acquired by nearly all Ugandans before adulthood. Detection of the public clonotype was limited to the first time point after infection, and the public clonotype was not found in uninfected infants or in infants infected after 120 days.

The method was RT-PCR. To generate TCR cDNA, RNA from PBMC was reverse transcribed using SuperScript II together with primers specific for the gamma chain and the delta chain. After purification with AMPure XP beads, the cDNA was amplified and indexed with Illumina adapters using the Nextera XT Index Kit. Sequencing of the gammadelta TCR libraries was done on an Illumina MiSeq using a V2 300-cycle kit. Concerning the study's data processing: Using MiXCR v2.1.12, CDR3 sequences were assembled, and reads were mapped onto D, J and V genes obtained from GenBank. VDJtools v1.2.1 was used to perform repertoire analyses of the CDR3 clonotypes. Clones were re-identified by TCRdb from the public reads with CATT, and rows with the same DNA were merged. The V and J calls, along with clone size, are taken from TCRdb and not from the paper's own processing. A total of some 1,400 delta-chain clones appear in this sample, 21% of them only once. The ten top clones hold about 21% of the sample.

The specimen was peripheral blood, collected at time point 2 of longitudinal follow-up. The TCR originated in a human donor who was a Ugandan infant, either HIV-exposed or HIV-unexposed (not recorded which). The V and J genes are TRAV23/DV6 and TRDJ1, with a weak D call of TRDD2 (5 bases match). The nucleotides read TGTGCTGTGCCCTTCGGAGTGAGCGATAAACTCATCTTT. It translates as CAVPFGVSDKLIF.